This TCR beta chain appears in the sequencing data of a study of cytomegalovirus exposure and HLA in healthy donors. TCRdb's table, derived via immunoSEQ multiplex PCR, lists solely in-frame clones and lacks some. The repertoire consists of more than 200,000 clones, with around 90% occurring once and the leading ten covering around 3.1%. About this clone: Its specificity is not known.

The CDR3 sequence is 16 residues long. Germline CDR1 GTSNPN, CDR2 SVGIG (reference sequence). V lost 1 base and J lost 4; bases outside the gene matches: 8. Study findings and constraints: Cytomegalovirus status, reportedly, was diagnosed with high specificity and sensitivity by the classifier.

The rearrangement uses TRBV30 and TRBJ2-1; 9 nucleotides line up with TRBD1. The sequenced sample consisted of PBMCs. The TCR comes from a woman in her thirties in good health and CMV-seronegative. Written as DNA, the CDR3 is TGTGCCTGGAGTGGCTACCCGGGACAGGGTTACAATGAGCAGTTCTTC. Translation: CAWSGYPGQGYNEQFF.